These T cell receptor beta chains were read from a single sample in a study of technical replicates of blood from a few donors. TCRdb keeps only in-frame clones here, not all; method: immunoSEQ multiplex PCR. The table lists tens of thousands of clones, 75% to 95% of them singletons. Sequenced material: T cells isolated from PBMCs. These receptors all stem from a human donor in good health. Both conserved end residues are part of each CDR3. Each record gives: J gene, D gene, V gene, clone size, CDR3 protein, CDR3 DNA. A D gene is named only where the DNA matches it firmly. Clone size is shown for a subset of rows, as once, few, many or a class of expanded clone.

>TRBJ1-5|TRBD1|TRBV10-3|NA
CAIRGDSSDQPQHF
TGTGCCATCAGGGGGGACAGTAGTGATCAGCCCCAGCATTTT
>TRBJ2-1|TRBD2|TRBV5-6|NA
CASSSLTSGGFYNEQFF
TGTGCCAGCAGCTCCCTGACTAGCGGGGGATTCTACAATGAGCAGTTCTTC
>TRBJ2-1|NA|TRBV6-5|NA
CASSSIRTDYNEQFF
TGTGCCAGCAGTTCTATCCGGACAGACTACAATGAGCAGTTCTTC
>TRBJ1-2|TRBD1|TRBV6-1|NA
CASRQGEIYGYTF
TGTGCCAGCCGACAGGGGGAGATCTATGGCTACACCTTC
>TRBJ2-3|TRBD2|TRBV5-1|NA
CASSTRTSGGAEDTQYF
TGCGCCAGCAGTACCCGAACTAGCGGGGGGGCCGAAGATACGCAGTATTTT
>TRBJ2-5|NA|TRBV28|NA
CASSLLYAPQETQYF
TGTGCCAGCAGCCTACTATACGCACCCCAAGAGACCCAGTACTTC
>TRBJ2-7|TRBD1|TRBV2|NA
CASSASRGRGYEQYF
TGTGCCAGCAGTGCGTCCAGGGGGCGTGGGTACGAGCAGTACTTC
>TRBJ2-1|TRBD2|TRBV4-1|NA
CASSQGGGLAGYNEQFF
TGCGCCAGCAGCCAAGGTGGAGGACTAGCGGGCTACAATGAGCAGTTCTTC
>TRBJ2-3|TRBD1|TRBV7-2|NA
CASSPDRDRGRGTQYF
TGTGCCAGCAGCCCCGACCGTGACAGGGGTAGGGGTACGCAGTATTTT
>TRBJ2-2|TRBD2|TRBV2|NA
CASSVSGTSTGELFF
TGTGCCAGCAGTGTAAGCGGGACGAGCACCGGGGAGCTGTTTTTT
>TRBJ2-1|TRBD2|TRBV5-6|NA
CASSLYLAVYNEQFF
TGTGCCAGCAGCTTGTATCTAGCGGTTTACAATGAGCAGTTCTTC
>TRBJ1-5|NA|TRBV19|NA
CASTSFTSQPQHF
TGTGCCAGTACCTCGTTCACGAGCCAGCCCCAGCATTTT
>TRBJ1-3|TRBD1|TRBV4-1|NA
CASSQGALTGNTIYF
TGCGCCAGCAGTCAGGGGGCTTTAACTGGAAACACCATATATTTT
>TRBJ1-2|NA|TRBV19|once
CASSIGMPNYGYTF
TGTGCCAGTAGTATCGGGATGCCCAACTATGGCTACACCTTC
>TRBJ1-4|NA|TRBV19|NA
CASSMGAGRTNEKLFF
TGTGCCAGTAGTATGGGGGCAGGACGCACTAATGAAAAACTGTTTTTT
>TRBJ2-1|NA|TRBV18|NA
CASSPPFSSRGRPGSSRNEQFF
TGTGCCAGCTCACCCCCTTTTTCTTCACGAGGGAGGCCGGGTTCTTCCCGCAATGAGCAGTTCTTC
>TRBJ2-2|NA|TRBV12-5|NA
CASGLRRTAQVNTGELFF
TGTGCTAGTGGTTTGCGCCGAACAGCCCAGGTTAACACCGGGGAGCTGTTTTTT
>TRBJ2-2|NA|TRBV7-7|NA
CASSPGLTGELFF
TGTGCTAGCAGCCCAGGACTAACCGGGGAGCTGTTTTTT
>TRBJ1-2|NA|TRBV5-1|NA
CASSLSVTANYGYTF
TGCGCCAGCAGCTTGTCTGTGACAGCTAACTATGGCTACACCTTC
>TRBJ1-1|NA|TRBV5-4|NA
CASSSQENTEAFF
TGTGCCAGCAGCAGCCAAGAAAACACTGAAGCTTTCTTT
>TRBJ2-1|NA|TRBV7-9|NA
CASNPRGQDNEQFF
TGTGCCAGCAACCCTAGAGGGCAGGACAATGAGCAGTTCTTC
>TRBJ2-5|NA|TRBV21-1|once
CASSIRLVPQETQYF
TGTGCCAGCAGCATAAGACTAGTTCCCCAAGAGACCCAGTACTTC
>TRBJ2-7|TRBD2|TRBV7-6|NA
CASSAGLAGGLYEQYF
TGTGCCAGCAGCGCAGGACTAGCGGGAGGTCTCTACGAGCAGTACTTC
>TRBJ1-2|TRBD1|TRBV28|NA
CASSSGQGSYGYTF
TGTGCCAGCAGTTCAGGACAGGGGTCCTATGGCTACACCTTC
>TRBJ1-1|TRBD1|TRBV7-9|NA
CASMQWAGGGAEAFF
TGTGCCAGCATGCAGTGGGCAGGGGGCGGCGCTGAAGCTTTCTTT
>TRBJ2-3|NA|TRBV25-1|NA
CASRAKLAGTDTQYF
TGTGCCAGCAGAGCCAAACTAGCAGGCACAGATACGCAGTATTTT
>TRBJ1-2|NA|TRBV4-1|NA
CASSQPLAGAEGYTF
TGCGCCAGCAGCCAACCACTCGCAGGGGCAGAAGGCTACACCTTC
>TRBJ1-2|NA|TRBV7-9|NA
CASSLETVYTF
TGTGCCAGCAGCTTGGAGACCGTATACACCTTC
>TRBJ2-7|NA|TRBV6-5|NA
CASSLQGTEQYF
TGTGCCAGCAGTCTACAGGGAACCGAGCAGTACTTC
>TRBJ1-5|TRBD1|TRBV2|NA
CASSERDRTNQPQHF
TGTGCCAGCAGTGAAAGGGACAGGACGAATCAGCCCCAGCATTTT
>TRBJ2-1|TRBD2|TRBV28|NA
CASRLTSVRNNEQFF
TGTGCCAGCAGGCTGACTAGCGTGAGAAACAATGAGCAGTTCTTC
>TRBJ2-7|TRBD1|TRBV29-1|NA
CSVEDPTGIGYEQYF
TGCAGCGTTGAAGATCCGACAGGGATCGGATACGAGCAGTACTTC
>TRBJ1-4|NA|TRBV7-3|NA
CASSLQYRWAVATNEKLFF
TGTGCCAGCAGCTTACAGTACAGGTGGGCGGTTGCAACTAATGAAAAACTGTTTTTT
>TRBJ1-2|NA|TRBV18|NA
CATRQLANYGYTF
TGTGCCACCAGACAGTTAGCTAACTATGGCTACACCTTC
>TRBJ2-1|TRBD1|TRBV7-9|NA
CASSGPGQQNEQFF
TGTGCCAGCAGCGGCCCGGGACAGCAGAATGAGCAGTTCTTC
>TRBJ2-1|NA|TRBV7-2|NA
CASSSLHEQFF
TGTGCCAGCAGCTCCCTCCATGAGCAGTTCTTC
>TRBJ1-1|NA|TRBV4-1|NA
CASSHILREAEAFF
TGCGCCAGCAGCCACATATTGAGGGAAGCTGAAGCTTTCTTT